This note documents a single TCR beta chain sequence. This specimen belongs to a study of blood T cell repertoires in COVID-19. Background on the study: Samples taken during acute and convalescent COVID-19 were collected in the United States, Italy and Spain.

In the authors' workflow: Nucleated cell counts were estimated from reference gene primer amplification. Data came from immunoSEQ multiplex PCR; TCRdb stores just in-frame clones and leaves some out. The DNA was the basis for D and trimming; V, J and clone size are from that table. Of about 50,000 clones listed, about 83% are singletons. Germline V gives CDR1 LGHDT, CDR2 YNNKEL (reference sequence). The length of the CDR3 is 17 residues. Trimming pared 1 base from V and 0 bases from J, leaving 13 bases between. Sequences were obtained from peripheral blood. The rearrangement uses TRBV3-1 (or the pseudogene TRBV3-2) and TRBJ1-5; no clear D gene. The clonotype comes from a man aged 35 to 55 with acute or convalescent COVID-19. This chain's CDR3 is CASSQGRGYYSNQPQHF. The CDR3 nucleotides are TGTGCCAGCAGCCAAGGAAGAGGCTACTATAGCAATCAGCCCCAGCATTTT.